A selection of T cell receptor beta chains follows, all from one sample in a study of technical replicates of blood from a few donors. The method was immunoSEQ multiplex PCR; TCRdb's version includes in-frame clones alone and lacks a portion of them. The sample records about 76,000 clones, approximately 94% being singletons. Sequenced sample: T cells isolated from PBMCs. These TCRs come from a human donor in good health. CDR3s include the opening cysteine and the closing phenylalanine or tryptophan. The D gene is left open where the match is weak. Only part of the rows carry a size: once, few, many, or a class if the clone is expanded.

TRBD2	TRBV27	TRBJ2-1	.	TGTGCCAGCAGTTTATCGTATAGCGGGAGGGTTATCAATGAGCAGTTCTTC	CASSLSYSGRVINEQFF
TRBD1	TRBV27	TRBJ2-7	.	TGTGCCAGCAGTTTTGGACAGGGAAGCTACGAGCAGTACTTC	CASSFGQGSYEQYF
.	TRBV7-9	TRBJ1-1	once	TGTGCCAGCAGCTTACCCGCGGATCCTGTCACTGAAGCTTTCTTT	CASSLPADPVTEAFF
TRBD1	TRBV7-9	TRBJ2-4	.	TGTGCCAGCAGCCTATGGGATGGACAGGGCAAAAACATTCAGTACTTC	CASSLWDGQGKNIQYF
.	TRBV5-1	TRBJ2-3	.	TGCGCCAGCAGCATTACAGGGAGCACAGATACGCAGTATTTT	CASSITGSTDTQYF
TRBD1	TRBV5-8	TRBJ1-5	once	TGTGCCAGCAGCCAGGGACAGGCCAGCAATCAGCCCCAGCATTTT	CASSQGQASNQPQHF
.	TRBV18	TRBJ2-7	.	TGTGCCAGCTCCGCCGGAGGGACAGACGAGCAGTACTTC	CASSAGGTDEQYF
.	TRBV11-1	TRBJ2-1	.	TGTGCCAGCAGCTTAGGTAGCGGCAATGAGCAGTTCTTC	CASSLGSGNEQFF
TRBD1	TRBV13	TRBJ2-3	.	TGTGCCAGCAGCCGCTCGGACAGGGAAGTAGATACGCAGTATTTT	CASSRSDREVDTQYF
.	TRBV5-4	TRBJ2-2	.	TGTGCCAGCAGCTTGAGGGACTCCCGGAACACCGGGGAGCTGTTTTTT	CASSLRDSRNTGELFF
.	TRBV30	TRBJ2-7	.	TGTGCCTGGAGAAGGGGATTTGAAGAGCAGTACTTC	CAWRRGFEEQYF
TRBD2	TRBV29-1	TRBJ2-5	.	TGCAGCGTTTCGGCGGGAGAAGAGACCCAGTACTTC	CSVSAGEETQYF
TRBD1	TRBV9	TRBJ1-3	.	TGTGCCAGCAGCCAGACAGGGGCTGGAAACACCATATATTTT	CASSQTGAGNTIYF
TRBD1	TRBV4-2	TRBJ1-1	.	TGTGCCAGCAGCCAAGCTCTGACAGGGCTGAACACTGAAGCTTTCTTT	CASSQALTGLNTEAFF
.	TRBV5-1	TRBJ1-5	few	TGCGCCAGCAGCTTGGGACTGAACCCCAATCAGCCCCAGCATTTT	CASSLGLNPNQPQHF
TRBD1	TRBV19	TRBJ2-5	.	TGTGCCAGTAGTGCCGCGCGACAGGGTTTACAAGAGACCCAGTACTTC	CASSAARQGLQETQYF
TRBD1	TRBV19	TRBJ1-5	.	TGTGCCAGTAGCTTCCCCGGAACAGGGGTAACTTATAGCAATCAGCCCCAGCATTTT	CASSFPGTGVTYSNQPQHF
.	TRBV5-1	TRBJ1-2	.	TGCGCCAGCAGCTTGGTGGTGGCAGAAACCTATGGCTACACCTTC	CASSLVVAETYGYTF
.	TRBV30	TRBJ2-7	.	TGTGCCTGGGAAAGCGGGTCCTCCTACGAGCAGTACTTC	CAWESGSSYEQYF
TRBD1	TRBV5-1	TRBJ1-1	few	TGCGCCAGCAGCTTGACAGGACAGGGAATAGGGGCTTTCTTT	CASSLTGQGIGAFF
TRBD2	TRBV2	TRBJ2-1	.	TGTGCCAGCGGTACCGGGACTAGAGGGGGTAATGAGCAGTTCTTC	CASGTGTRGGNEQFF
TRBD1	TRBV7-9	TRBJ1-4	.	TGTGCCAGCAGCTTGGGGGACAGCCGTAATGAAAAACTGTTTTTT	CASSLGDSRNEKLFF
TRBD2	TRBV9	TRBJ2-3	.	TGTGCCAGCAGCATCCGGACTAGCGGGAGGGATACGCAGTATTTT	CASSIRTSGRDTQYF
.	TRBV29-1	TRBJ1-1	.	TGCAGCGTTTTAGAGAACACTGAAGCTTTCTTT	CSVLENTEAFF
.	TRBV18	TRBJ1-1	.	TGTGCCAGCTCACCAAGACAGGAGCAGAACACTGAAGCTTTCTTT	CASSPRQEQNTEAFF
.	TRBV6-5	TRBJ1-1	once	TGTGCCAGCAGTTCCGGGGAGAAGGCTTTCTTT	CASSSGEKAFF
.	TRBV6-5	TRBJ2-7	.	TGTGCCAGCTCAAAACGCCAGGGCTCCTACGAGCAGTACTTC	CASSKRQGSYEQYF
.	TRBV2	TRBJ2-2	.	TGTGCCAGCAGTGAGTTCAGGGTCGGGCACACCGGGGAGCTGTTTTTT	CASSEFRVGHTGELFF
.	TRBV7-9	TRBJ2-3	.	TGTGCCAGCAGCTTAGGGACTGAAGGCACAGATACGCAGTATTTT	CASSLGTEGTDTQYF
.	TRBV30	TRBJ2-1	once	TGTGCCTGGAGAGAAGATAAGGCGGGATTCTTC	CAWREDKAGFF
.	TRBV6-5	TRBJ1-1	.	TGTGCCAGCAGTTACCAGGACAGCAACACTGAAGCTTTCTTT	CASSYQDSNTEAFF
TRBD2	TRBV5-8	TRBJ2-7	.	TGTGCCAGCAGCTTCTATCATCTGAGCGGGAGGGCCTACGAGCAGTACTTC	CASSFYHLSGRAYEQYF
.	TRBV2	TRBJ2-7	.	TGTGCCAGCTCACCGGGAAGCTCCTACGAGCAGTACTTC	CASSPGSSYEQYF
TRBD1	TRBV11-3	TRBJ2-1	.	TGTGCCAGCAGCTCAATATCCCAGGACAGGGTCAATGAGCAGTTCTTC	CASSSISQDRVNEQFF
TRBD2	TRBV28	TRBJ2-3	.	TGTGCCAGCAGTTTACTCGCGGGAGAGGTATATACGCAGTATTTT	CASSLLAGEVYTQYF
TRBD1	TRBV5-1	TRBJ1-1	many	TGCGCCAGCAGCCCTAGGACAGGGAACACTGAAGCTTTCTTT	CASSPRTGNTEAFF
TRBD2	TRBV7-3	TRBJ2-3	.	TGTGCCAGCAGGTGGACTAGTTCAGATACGCAGTATTTT	CASRWTSSDTQYF
.	TRBV6-5	TRBJ2-7	.	TGTGCCAGCAGGCCCGGGGGCGGGAGTACCCACGAGCAGTACTTC	CASRPGGGSTHEQYF
.	TRBV29-1	TRBJ1-1	few	TGCAGCGTTGACCGGCTAGCGAGTTGGGCTTTCTTT	CSVDRLASWAFF
TRBD2	TRBV28	TRBJ2-5	.	TGTGCCAGCAGTCCGGGACTAGCGAGGGAGACCCAGTACTTC	CASSPGLARETQYF
.	TRBV19	TRBJ1-1	.	TGTGCCAGTAGTGCCTCGGGACTCATGAACACTGAAGCTTTCTTT	CASSASGLMNTEAFF
.	TRBV6-5	TRBJ1-1	.	TGTGCCAGCAGTTACTCCGTCGGTAACACTGAAGCTTTCTTT	CASSYSVGNTEAFF
TRBD2	TRBV9	TRBJ2-7	.	TGTGCCAGCAGCGTAGAGCCCGTGGGGTCGGGGGGACCTTACGAGCAGTACTTC	CASSVEPVGSGGPYEQYF
.	TRBV19	TRBJ1-5	.	TGTGCCAGTAGTATAGATCGCGAGGGTAAGCAGCCCCAGCATTTT	CASSIDREGKQPQHF
TRBD1	TRBV19	TRBJ2-7	.	TGTGCCAGTAGTATGGGCACTGCGGACAGGTCGGAGCAGTACTTC	CASSMGTADRSEQYF
.	TRBV4-1	TRBJ2-7	.	TGCGCCAGCAGCCAAGAGGAGGCGTACGAGCAGTACTTC	CASSQEEAYEQYF